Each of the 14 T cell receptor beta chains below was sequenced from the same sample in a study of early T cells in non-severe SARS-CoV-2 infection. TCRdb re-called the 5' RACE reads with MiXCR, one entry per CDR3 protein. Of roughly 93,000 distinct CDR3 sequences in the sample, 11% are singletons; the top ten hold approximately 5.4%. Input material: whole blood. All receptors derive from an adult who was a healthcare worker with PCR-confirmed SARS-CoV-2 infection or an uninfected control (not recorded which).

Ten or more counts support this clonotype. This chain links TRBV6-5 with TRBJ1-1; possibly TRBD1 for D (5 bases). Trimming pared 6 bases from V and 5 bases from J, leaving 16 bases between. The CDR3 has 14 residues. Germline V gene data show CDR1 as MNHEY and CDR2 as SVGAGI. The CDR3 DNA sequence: TGTGCCAGCAGCTTCCGACAGTCTGGGACTGAAGCTTTCTTT. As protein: CASSFRQSGTEAFF.

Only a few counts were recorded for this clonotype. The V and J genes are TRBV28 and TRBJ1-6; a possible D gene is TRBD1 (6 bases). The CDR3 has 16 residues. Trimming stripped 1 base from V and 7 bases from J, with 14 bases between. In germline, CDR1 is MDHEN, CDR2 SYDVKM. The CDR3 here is CASSLSSGVGNSPLHF. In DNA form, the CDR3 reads TGTGCCAGCAGTTTATCTTCAGGGGTAGGGAATTCACCCCTCCACTTT.

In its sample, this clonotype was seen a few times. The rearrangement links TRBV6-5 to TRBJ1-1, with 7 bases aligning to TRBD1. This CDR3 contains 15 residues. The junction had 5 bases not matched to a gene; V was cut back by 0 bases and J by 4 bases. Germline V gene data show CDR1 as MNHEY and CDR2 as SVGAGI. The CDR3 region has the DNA TGTGCCAGCAGTTACTCTCCGACAGGGTCCACTGAAGCTTTCTTT. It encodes CASSYSPTGSTEAFF.

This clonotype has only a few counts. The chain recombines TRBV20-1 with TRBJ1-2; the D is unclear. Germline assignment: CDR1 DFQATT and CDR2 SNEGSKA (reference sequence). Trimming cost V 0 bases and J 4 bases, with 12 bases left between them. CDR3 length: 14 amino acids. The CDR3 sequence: CSARDLGETYGYTF. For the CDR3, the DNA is TGCAGTGCTAGAGATCTGGGAGAGACCTATGGCTACACCTTC.

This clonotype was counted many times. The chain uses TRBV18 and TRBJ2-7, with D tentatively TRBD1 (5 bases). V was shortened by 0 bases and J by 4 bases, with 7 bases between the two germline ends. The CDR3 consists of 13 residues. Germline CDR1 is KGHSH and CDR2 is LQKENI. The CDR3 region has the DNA TGTGCCAGCTCACCACCAGGGGCGTACGAGCAGTACTTC. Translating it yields CASSPPGAYEQYF.

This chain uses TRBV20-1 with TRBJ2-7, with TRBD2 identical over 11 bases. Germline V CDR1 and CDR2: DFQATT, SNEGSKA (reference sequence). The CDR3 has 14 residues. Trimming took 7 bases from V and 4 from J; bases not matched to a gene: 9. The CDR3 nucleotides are TGCAGTGTTCCGGGACTAGCGGAGGGGTACGAGCAGTACTTC. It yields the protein CSVPGLAEGYEQYF.

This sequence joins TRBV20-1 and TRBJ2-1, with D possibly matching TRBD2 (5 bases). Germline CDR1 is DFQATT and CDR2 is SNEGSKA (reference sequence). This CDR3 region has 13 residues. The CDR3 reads CSGPAGLYNEQFF. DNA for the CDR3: TGCAGCGGCCCCGCGGGCCTCTACAATGAGCAGTTCTTC.

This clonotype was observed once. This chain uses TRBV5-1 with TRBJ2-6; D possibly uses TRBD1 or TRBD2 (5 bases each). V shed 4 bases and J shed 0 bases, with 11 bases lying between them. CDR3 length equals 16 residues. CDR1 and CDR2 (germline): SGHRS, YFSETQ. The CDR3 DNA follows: TGCGCCAGCAGCCCGGGACCGAGCTCTGGGGCCAACGTCCTGACTTTC. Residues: CASSPGPSSGANVLTF. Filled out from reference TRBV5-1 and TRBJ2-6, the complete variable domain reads KAGVTQTPRYLIKTRGQQVTLSCSPISGHRSVSWYQQTPGQGLQFLFEYFSETQRNKGNFPGRFSGRQFSNSRSEMNVSTLELGDSALYLCASSPGPSSGANVLTFGAGSRLTVL.

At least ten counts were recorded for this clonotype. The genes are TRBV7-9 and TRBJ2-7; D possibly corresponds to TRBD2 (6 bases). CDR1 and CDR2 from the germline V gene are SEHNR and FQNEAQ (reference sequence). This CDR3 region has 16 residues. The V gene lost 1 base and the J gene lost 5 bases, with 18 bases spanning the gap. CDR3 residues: CASSLGLSGSVDEQYF. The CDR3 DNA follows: TGTGCCAGCAGCTTAGGGTTATCCGGGAGTGTCGACGAGCAGTACTTC. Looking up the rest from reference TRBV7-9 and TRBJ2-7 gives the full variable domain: DTGVSQNPRHKITKRGQNVTFRCDPISEHNRLYWYRQTLGQGPEFLTYFQNEAQLEKSRLLSDRFSAERPKGSFSTLEIQRTEQGDSAMYLCASSLGLSGSVDEQYFGPGTRLTVT.

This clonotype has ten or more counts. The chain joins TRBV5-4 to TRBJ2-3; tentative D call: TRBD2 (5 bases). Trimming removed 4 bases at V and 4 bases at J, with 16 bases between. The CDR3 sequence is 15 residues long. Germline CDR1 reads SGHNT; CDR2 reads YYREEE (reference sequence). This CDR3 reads CASSPGEPGSDTQYF. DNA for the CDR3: TGTGCCAGCAGCCCCGGGGAGCCGGGGTCAGATACGCAGTATTTT.

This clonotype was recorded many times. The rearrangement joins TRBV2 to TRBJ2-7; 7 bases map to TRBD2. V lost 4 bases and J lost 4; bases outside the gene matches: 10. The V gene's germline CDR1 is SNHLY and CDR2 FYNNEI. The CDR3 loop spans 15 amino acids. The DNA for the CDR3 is TGTGCCAGCAGTGGAGGGCCTAGCGGCTATTACGAGCAGTACTTC. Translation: CASSGGPSGYYEQYF.

The CDR3, as DNA: TGTGCCAGCTCACCCCGGCAGGAGCAAGAGACCCAGTACTTC. This encodes CASSPRQEQETQYF. The gene calls are TRBV18 and TRBJ2-5; no clear D gene. Trimming took 3 bases from V and 2 from J, leaving 10 bases between them. Germline V gene sequence: CDR1 KGHSH, CDR2 LQKENI. The CDR3 length is 14 residues.

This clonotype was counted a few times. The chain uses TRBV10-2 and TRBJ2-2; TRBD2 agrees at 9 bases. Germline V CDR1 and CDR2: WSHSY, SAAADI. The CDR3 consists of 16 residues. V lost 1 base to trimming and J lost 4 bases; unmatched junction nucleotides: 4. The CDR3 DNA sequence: TGCGCCAGCAGTGAGTTAGCGGGAGTCCGCACCGGGGAGCTGTTTTTT. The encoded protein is CASSELAGVRTGELFF.

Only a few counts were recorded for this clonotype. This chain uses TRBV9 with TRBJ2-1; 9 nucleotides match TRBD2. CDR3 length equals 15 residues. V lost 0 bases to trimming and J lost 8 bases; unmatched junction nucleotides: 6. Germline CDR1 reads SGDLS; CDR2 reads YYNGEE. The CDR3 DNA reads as TGTGCCAGCAGCGTAGTGAGTAGCGGGAGCGATGAGCAGTTCTTC. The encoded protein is CASSVVSSGSDEQFF.